This TCR beta chain was retrieved from a study of T cell responses to AZD1222 COVID-19 vaccine. Study observations and caveats: Repertoire sampling occurred only after the peak T cell response. Spike-specific TCR repertoires showed rising breadth and depth after two AZD1222 doses. It should be noted that donors were predominantly white British and more often female, and clonal diversity was possibly underestimated. In the spike-specific TCR repertoire, nearly half reportedly target unmutated variant regions.

Details on this clone: The antigen is unknown.

Only in-frame clones appear in the TCRdb table, and some are missing; sequencing was by immunoSEQ multiplex PCR. This table has some 130,000 clones, 88% appearing once. This material consisted of peripheral blood, taken on day 0 of AZD1222 vaccination. This receptor was identified in an adult in good health.

The CDR3 bases are TGTGCCAGCAGCGCGGACATCAATGAAAAACTGTTTTTT. Translated: CASSADINEKLFF. The chain links TRBV7-3 to TRBJ1-4; D may be TRBD1 (5 bases). CDR1 SGHTA and CDR2 FQGTGA come from the germline V gene. CDR3 length: 13 amino acids. The V gene lost 5 bases and the J gene lost 5 bases, with 9 bases spanning the gap.